The 7 T cell receptor beta chains given below trace back to one sample, sequenced in a study of T cells expressing NK-cell markers. From its re-call of the 5' RACE reads, TCRdb lists each CDR3 protein once, without DNA. This sample contains about 460,000 distinct CDR3 sequences. Sequenced sample: blood T cells: a sorted CD56 or NKG2C T cell subset, CD4+ or CD8+ T cells, or bulk PBMC T cells (not recorded which). Receptor source: a woman aged 50 to 60 in good health.

This chain uses TRBV20-1 with TRBJ2-7; TCRdb's D call of TRBD1 is untestable without DNA. CDR3 length: 13 residues. Germline assignment: CDR1 DFQATT and CDR2 SNEGSKA (reference sequence). CDR3 protein: CSASPGDSYEQYF.

The chain employs TRBV10-3 and TRBJ1-2; TCRdb picks TRBD1, but there is no DNA to check that call. CDR1 is ENHRY, CDR2 SYGVKD, per germline. The CDR3 runs to 13 residues. This chain's CDR3 is CATPGQGYDGYTF.

This chain connects TRBV12-3 or TRBV12-4 to TRBJ2-3; TCRdb returns TRBD1, unconfirmable since there is no DNA. The CDR3 spans 14 residues. CDR3 loop: CASSAGSWADTQYF.

The chain has TRBV5-1 and TRBJ2-2; checking the TCRdb D call of TRBD1 is not possible without DNA. The CDR3 loop spans 15 amino acids. CDR1 is SGHRS and CDR2 is YFSETQ in the germline V gene. Here the CDR3 reads CASSPSAQGSGELFF.

The rearrangement links TRBV20-1 to TRBJ2-7; TCRdb returns TRBD1, unconfirmable since there is no DNA. Germline V CDR1 and CDR2: DFQATT, SNEGSKA (reference sequence). CDR3 length: 17 amino acids. CDR3 amino acids: CSARGQRPGTGNYEQYF.

The rearrangement uses TRBV9 and TRBJ2-5. The CDR3 runs 13 residues. CDR1 and CDR2 from the germline V gene are SGDLS and YYNGEE. CDR3 protein: CASSVRSVETQYF.

The V call is TRBV20-1, the J call TRBJ2-6; the TCRdb D gene call, TRBD1, has no DNA to confirm it. The CDR3 has 15 amino acids. Germline V gene lookup returns CDR1 DFQATT and CDR2 SNEGSKA (reference sequence). The CDR3 spells CSARGGSSGANVLTF.